This TCR beta chain was documented in a study of blood T cell repertoires in COVID-19. Whole-study context: Samples came from the United States, Italy and Spain, spanning acute and convalescent COVID-19. T cells, B-cell-depleted T cells, or PBMCs supplied cDNA or gDNA.

In regard to this clone: A read error may account for a junction end that differs from germline.

Authors' analysis steps: Nucleated cell counts were estimated from reference gene primer amplification. TCRdb's table, derived via immunoSEQ multiplex PCR, lists solely in-frame clones and lacks some. That table supplies the V and J calls and clone size; D and trimming were determined from the DNA. This sample carries 75,000 to 90,000 clones, around 90% of them seen once, and the ten largest clones take around 5.8%. Germline V gene sequence: CDR1 LGHNA, CDR2 YSLEER. This CDR3 region has 15 residues. This chain links TRBV4-3 with TRBJ1-2; 10 bases are a match to TRBD1. Sequencing was done on a sample of peripheral blood. This clonotype was obtained from a human donor in a cohort sampled during active COVID-19. The CDR3 loop is CASSPQGDRGAISTF. The CDR3 nucleotides read TGCGCCAGCAGCCCCCAAGGGGACAGGGGCGCTATCTCGACGTTC.